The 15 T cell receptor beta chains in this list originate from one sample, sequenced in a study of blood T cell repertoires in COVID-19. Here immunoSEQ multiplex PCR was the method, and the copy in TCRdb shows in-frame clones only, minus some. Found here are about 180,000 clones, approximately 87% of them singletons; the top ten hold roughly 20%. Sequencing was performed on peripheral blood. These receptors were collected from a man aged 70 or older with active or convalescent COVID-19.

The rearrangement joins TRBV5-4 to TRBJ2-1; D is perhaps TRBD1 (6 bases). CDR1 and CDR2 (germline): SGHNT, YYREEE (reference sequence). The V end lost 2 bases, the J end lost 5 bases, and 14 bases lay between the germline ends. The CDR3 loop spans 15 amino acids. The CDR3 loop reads CASSFGLQGNNEQFF. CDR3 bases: TGTGCCAGCAGCTTTGGGTTACAGGGTAACAATGAGCAGTTCTTC.

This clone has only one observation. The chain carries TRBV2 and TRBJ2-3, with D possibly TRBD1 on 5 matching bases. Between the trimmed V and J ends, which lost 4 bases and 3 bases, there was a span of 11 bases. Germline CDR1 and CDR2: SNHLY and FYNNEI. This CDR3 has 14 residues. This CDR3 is CASSVSGLTDTQYF. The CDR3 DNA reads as TGTGCCAGCAGTGTTTCAGGGCTGACAGATACGCAGTATTTT.

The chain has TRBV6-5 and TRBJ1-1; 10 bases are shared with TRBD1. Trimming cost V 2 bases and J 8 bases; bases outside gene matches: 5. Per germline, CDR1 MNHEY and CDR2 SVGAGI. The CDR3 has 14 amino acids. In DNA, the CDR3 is TGTGCCAGCAGTTACAGACAGGGGGCCGCCGAAGCTTTCTTT. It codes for CASSYRQGAAEAFF.

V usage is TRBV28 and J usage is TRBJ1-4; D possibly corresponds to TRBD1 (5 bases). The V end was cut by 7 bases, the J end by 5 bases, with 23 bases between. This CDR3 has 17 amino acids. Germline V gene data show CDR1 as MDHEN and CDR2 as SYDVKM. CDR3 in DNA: TGTGCCAGCATCACTTGGGGGGAGGGGAGCGGGAATGAAAAACTGTTTTTT. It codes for CASITWGEGSGNEKLFF. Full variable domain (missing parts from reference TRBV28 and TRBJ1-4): DVKVTQSSRYLVKRTGEKVFLECVQDMDHENMFWYRQDPGLGLRLIYFSYDVKMKEKGDIPEGYSVSREKKERFSLILESASTNQTSMYLCASITWGEGSGNEKLFFGSGTQLSVL.

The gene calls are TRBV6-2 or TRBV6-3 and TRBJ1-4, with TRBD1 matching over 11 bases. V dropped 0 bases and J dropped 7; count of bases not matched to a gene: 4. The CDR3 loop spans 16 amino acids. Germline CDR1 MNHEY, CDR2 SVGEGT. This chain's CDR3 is CASSYSTGTGGEKLFF. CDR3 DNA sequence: TGTGCCAGCAGTTACTCGACTGGGACAGGGGGTGAAAAACTGTTTTTT.

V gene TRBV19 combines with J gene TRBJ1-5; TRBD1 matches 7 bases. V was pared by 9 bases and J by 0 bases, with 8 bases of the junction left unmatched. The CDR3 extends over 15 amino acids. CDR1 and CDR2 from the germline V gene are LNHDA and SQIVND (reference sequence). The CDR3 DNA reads TGTGCCAGCCGACAGGGATCGTATAGCAATCAGCCCCAGCATTTT. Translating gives CASRQGSYSNQPQHF.

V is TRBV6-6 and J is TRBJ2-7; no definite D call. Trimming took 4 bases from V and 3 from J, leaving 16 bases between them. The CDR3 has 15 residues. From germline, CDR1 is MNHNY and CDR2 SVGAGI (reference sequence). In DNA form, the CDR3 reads TGTGCCAGCAGTTCCCGCAGGCAGCCGGACTACGAGCAGTACTTC. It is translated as CASSSRRQPDYEQYF.

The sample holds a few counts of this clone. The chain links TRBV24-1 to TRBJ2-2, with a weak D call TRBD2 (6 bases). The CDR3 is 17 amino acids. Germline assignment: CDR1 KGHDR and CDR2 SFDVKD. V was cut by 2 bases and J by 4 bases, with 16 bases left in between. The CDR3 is CATSDYPRPGGTGELFF. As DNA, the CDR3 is TGTGCCACCAGTGATTACCCGCGCCCCGGGGGCACCGGGGAGCTGTTTTTT.

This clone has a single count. For the CDR3, the DNA is TGTGCCTGGAACCTAGGAAGCAATCAGCCCCAGCATTTT. It codes for CAWNLGSNQPQHF. The rearrangement links TRBV30 to TRBJ1-5; D remains unclear. V was trimmed by 4 bases and J by 1 base, leaving 8 bases between them. This CDR3 spans 13 amino acids. Germline CDR1 GTSNPN, CDR2 SVGIG (reference sequence).

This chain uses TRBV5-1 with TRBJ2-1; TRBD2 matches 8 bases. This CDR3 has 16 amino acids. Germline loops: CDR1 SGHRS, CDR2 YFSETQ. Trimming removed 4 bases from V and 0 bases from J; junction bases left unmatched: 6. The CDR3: CASSQTSGRSYNEQFF. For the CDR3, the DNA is TGCGCCAGCAGCCAAACTAGCGGCCGCTCCTACAATGAGCAGTTCTTC.

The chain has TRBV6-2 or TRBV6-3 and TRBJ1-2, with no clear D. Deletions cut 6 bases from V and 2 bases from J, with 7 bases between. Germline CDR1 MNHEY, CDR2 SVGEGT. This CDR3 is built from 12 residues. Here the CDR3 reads CASSTGNYGYTF. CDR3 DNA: TGTGCCAGCAGCACGGGGAACTATGGCTACACCTTC.

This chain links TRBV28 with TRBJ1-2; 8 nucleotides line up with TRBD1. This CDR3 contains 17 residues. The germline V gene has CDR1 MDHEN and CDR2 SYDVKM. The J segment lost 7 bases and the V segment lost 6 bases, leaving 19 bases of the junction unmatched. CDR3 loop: CASSVTGEANNERGYTF. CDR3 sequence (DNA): TGTGCCAGCAGCGTGACAGGGGAAGCGAACAACGAACGTGGCTACACCTTC.

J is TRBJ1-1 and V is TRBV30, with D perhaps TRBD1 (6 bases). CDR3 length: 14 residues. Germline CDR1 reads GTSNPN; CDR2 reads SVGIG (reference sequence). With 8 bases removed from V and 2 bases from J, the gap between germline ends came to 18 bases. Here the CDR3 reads CARDRRTGNTEAFF. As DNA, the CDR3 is TGTGCCCGCGACAGGCGTACGGGTAACACTGAAGCTTTCTTT.

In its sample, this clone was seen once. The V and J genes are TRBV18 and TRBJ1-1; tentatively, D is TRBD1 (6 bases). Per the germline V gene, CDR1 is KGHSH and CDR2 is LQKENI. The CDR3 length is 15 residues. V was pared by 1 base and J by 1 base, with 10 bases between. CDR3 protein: CASSPRRTENTEAFF. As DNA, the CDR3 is TGTGCCAGCTCACCACGGAGGACAGAGAACACTGAAGCTTTCTTT.

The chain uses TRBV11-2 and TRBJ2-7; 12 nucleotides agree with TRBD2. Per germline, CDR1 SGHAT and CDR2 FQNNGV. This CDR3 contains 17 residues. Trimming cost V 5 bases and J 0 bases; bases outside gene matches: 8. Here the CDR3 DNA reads TGTGCCAGCAGCCCACCGGGACTAGCGGGCCACTCCTACGAGCAGTACTTC. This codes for CASSPPGLAGHSYEQYF.